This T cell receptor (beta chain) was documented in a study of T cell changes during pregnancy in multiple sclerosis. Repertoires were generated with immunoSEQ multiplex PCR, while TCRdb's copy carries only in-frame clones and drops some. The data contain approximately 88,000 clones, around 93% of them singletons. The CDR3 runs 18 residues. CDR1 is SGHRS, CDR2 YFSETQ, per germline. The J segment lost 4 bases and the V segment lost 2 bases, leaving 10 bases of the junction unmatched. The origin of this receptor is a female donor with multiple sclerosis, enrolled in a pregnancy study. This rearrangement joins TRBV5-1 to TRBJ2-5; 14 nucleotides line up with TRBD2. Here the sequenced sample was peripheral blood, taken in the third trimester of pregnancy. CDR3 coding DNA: TGCGCCAGCAGCTTTTTAGCGGGACTAGCGGGAGTAGGAGAGACCCAGTACTTC. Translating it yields CASSFLAGLAGVGETQYF.